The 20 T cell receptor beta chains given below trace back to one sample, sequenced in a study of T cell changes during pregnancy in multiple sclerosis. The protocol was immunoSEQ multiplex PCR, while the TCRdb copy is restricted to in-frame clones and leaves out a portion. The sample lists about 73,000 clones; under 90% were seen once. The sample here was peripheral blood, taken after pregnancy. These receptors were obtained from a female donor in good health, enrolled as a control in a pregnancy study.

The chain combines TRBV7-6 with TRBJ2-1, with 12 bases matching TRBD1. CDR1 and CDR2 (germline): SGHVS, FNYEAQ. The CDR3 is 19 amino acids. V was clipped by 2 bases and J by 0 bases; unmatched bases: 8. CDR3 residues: CASSLWDRGRIDSYNEQFF. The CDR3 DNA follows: TGTGCCAGCAGCTTATGGGACAGGGGGCGCATTGACTCCTACAATGAGCAGTTCTTC.

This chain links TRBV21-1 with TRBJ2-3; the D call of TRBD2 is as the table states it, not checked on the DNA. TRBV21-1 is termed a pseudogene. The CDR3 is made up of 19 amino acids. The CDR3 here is CASSKRGLAGSMSTDTQYF. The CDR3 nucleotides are TGTGCCAGCAGCAAACGGGGACTAGCGGGGTCCATGAGCACAGATACGCAGTATTTT.

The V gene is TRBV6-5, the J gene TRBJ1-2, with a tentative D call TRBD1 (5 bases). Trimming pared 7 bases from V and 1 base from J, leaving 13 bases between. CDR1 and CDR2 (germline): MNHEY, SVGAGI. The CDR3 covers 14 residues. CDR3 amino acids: CASNPTGLNYGYTF. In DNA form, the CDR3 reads TGTGCCAGCAACCCTACGGGACTTAACTATGGCTACACCTTC.

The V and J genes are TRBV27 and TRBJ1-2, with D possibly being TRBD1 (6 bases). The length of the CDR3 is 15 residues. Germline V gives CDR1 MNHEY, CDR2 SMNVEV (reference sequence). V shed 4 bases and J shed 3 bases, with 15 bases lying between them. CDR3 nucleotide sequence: TGTGCCAGCAGTTCCCCCGGGAAGGGGGACTATGGCTACACCTTC. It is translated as CASSSPGKGDYGYTF.

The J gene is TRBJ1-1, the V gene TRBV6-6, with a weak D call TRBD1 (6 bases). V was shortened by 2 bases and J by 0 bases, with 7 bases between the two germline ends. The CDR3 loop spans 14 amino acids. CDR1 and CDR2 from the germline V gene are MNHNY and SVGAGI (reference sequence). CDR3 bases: TGTGCCAGCAGTTACGGACAGATGAACACTGAAGCTTTCTTT. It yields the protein CASSYGQMNTEAFF.

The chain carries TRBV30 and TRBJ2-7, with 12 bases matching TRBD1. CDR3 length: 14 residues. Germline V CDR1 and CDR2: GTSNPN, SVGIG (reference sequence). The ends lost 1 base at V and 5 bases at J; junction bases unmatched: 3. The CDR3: CAWSGDRGRNEQYF. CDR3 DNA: TGTGCCTGGAGTGGGGACAGGGGGCGCAACGAGCAGTACTTC.

This CDR3 reads CASSRDLNTGELFF. The DNA for the CDR3 is TGTGCCAGCAGCCGAGACTTGAACACCGGGGAGCTGTTTTTT. The chain uses TRBV7-8 and TRBJ2-2; D is unresolved. The germline CDR1 and CDR2 sequences are SGHVS and FQNEAQ. The CDR3 contains 14 residues. V lost 5 bases to trimming and J lost 1 base, with 8 bases between them.

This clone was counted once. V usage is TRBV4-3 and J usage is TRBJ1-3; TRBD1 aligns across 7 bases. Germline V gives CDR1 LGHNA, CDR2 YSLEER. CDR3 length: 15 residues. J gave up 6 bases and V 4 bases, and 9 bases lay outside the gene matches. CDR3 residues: CASSPRQGEENTIYF. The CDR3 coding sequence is TGCGCCAGCAGCCCCCGACAGGGTGAGGAAAACACCATATATTTT.

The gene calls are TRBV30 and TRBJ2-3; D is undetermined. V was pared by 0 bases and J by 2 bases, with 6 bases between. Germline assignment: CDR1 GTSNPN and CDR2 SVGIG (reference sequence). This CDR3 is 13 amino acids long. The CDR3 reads CAWSVSDTDTQYF. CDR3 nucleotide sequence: TGTGCCTGGAGTGTAAGCGACACAGATACGCAGTATTTT.

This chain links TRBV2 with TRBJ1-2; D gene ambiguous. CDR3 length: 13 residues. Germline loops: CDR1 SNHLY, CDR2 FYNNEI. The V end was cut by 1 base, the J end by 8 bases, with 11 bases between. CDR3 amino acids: CASSEEAGLGYTF. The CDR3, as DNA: TGTGCCAGCAGTGAAGAGGCGGGATTAGGCTACACCTTC.

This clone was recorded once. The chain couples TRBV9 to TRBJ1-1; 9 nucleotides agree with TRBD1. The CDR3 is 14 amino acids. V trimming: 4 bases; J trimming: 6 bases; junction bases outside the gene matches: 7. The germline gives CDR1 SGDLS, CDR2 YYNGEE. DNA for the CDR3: TGTGCCAGCAGCCCTGGGACAGGGCGAGCTGAAGCTTTCTTT. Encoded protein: CASSPGTGRAEAFF.

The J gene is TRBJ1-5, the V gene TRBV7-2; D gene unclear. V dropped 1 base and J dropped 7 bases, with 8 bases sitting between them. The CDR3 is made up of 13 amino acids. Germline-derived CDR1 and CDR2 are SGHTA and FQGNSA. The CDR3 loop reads CASSLGAGQPQHF. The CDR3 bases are TGTGCCAGCAGCTTAGGGGCTGGCCAGCCCCAGCATTTT.

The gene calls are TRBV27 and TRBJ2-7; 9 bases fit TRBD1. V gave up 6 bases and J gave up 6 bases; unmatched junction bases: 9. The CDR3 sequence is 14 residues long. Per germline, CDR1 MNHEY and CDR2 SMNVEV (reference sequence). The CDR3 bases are TGTGCCAGCAGCCCCGGGACAGGGTGGTTCGAGCAGTACTTC. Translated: CASSPGTGWFEQYF.

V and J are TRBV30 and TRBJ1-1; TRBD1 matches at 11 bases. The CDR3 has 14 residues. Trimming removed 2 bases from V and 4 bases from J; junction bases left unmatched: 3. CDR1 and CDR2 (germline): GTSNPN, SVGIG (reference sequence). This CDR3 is CAWSIGQGATEAFF. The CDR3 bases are TGTGCCTGGAGTATAGGACAGGGGGCCACTGAAGCTTTCTTT.

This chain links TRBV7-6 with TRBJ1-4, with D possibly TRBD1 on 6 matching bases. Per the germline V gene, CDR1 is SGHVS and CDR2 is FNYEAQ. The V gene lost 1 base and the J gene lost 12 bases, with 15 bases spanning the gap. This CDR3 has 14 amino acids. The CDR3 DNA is TGTGCCAGCAGCTTAGAGGGGGGGCCCAGGGAACTGTTTTTT. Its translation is CASSLEGGPRELFF. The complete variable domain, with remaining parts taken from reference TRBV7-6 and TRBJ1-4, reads GAGVSQSPRYKVTKRGQDVALRCDPISGHVSLYWYRQALGQGPEFLTYFNYEAQQDKSGLPNDRFSAERPEGSISTLTIQRTEQRDSAMYRCASSLEGGPRELFFGSGTQLSVL.

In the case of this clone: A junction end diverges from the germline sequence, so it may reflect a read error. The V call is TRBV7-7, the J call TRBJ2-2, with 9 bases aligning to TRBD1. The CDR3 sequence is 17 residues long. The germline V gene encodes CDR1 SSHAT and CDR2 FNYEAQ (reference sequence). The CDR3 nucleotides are TGTGCTAGCAGCCACCGACAGGGGGTCGCGAACACCGGGGAGCTGTTTTTT. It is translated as CASSHRQGVANTGELFF.

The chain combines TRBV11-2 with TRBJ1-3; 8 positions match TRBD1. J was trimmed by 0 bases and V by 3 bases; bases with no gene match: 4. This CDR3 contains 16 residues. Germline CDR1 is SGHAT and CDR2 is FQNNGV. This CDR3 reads CASSFAGGGSGNTIYF. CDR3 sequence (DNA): TGTGCCAGCAGCTTCGCAGGGGGCGGCTCTGGAAACACCATATATTTT.

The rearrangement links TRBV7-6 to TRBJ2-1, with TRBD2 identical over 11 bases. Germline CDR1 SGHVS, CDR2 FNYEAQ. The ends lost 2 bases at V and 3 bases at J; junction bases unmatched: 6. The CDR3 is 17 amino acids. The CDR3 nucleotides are TGTGCCAGCAGCTTAAGACCGGGACTAGCGGACTACAATGAGCAGTTCTTC. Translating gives CASSLRPGLADYNEQFF.

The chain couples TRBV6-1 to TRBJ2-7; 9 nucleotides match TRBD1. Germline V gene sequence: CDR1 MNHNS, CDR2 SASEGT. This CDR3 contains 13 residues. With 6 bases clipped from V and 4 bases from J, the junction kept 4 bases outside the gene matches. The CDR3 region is CASSRDRGYEQYF. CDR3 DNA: TGTGCCAGCAGCAGAGACAGGGGGTACGAGCAGTACTTC.

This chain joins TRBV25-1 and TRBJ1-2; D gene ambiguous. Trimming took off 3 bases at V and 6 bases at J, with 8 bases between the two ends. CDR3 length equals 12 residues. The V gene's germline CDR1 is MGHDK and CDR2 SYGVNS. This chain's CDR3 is CASSDPTNGYTF. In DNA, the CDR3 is TGTGCCAGCAGTGATCCGACAAATGGCTACACCTTC.